Listed below are T cell receptor beta chains from one sample, sequenced in a study of blood T cell repertoires in COVID-19. Produced via immunoSEQ multiplex PCR; TCRdb's table is partial and in-frame only. The sample has roughly 93,000 clones, over 70% seen once. Sequenced input: peripheral blood. These receptors were obtained from a woman at least 80 years old with acute or convalescent COVID-19. CDR3s include the opening cysteine and the closing phenylalanine or tryptophan. A D gene is named only where the DNA matches it firmly. Clone size is given for some rows only: seen once, a few or many times, or a class if the clone is expanded.

J gene: TRBJ1-1
V gene: TRBV9
clone size: NA
CDR3 length: 13
D gene: NA
CDR3 protein: CASSVGQRTEAFF
CDR3 DNA: TGTGCCAGCAGCGTAGGGCAGAGGACTGAAGCTTTCTTT

J gene: TRBJ1-5
V gene: TRBV28
clone size: NA
CDR3 length: 16
D gene: NA
CDR3 protein: CASSLSGSYSNQPQHF
CDR3 DNA: TGTGCCAGCAGCCTATCAGGGTCTTATAGCAATCAGCCCCAGCATTTT

J gene: TRBJ2-3
V gene: TRBV7-9
clone size: NA
CDR3 length: 14
D gene: TRBD1
CDR3 protein: CASSYDRDTDTQYF
CDR3 DNA: TGTGCCAGCAGCTACGACAGGGACACAGATACGCAGTATTTT

J gene: TRBJ1-6
V gene: TRBV18
clone size: NA
CDR3 length: 15
D gene: NA
CDR3 protein: CASSEGRGYNSPLHF
CDR3 DNA: TGTGCCAGCTCGGAGGGCAGAGGCTATAATTCACCCCTCCACTTT

J gene: TRBJ2-5
V gene: TRBV11-2
clone size: NA
CDR3 length: 13
D gene: NA
CDR3 protein: CASSFRGQETQYF
CDR3 DNA: TGTGCCAGCAGCTTCCGGGGGCAAGAGACCCAGTACTTC

J gene: TRBJ1-1
V gene: TRBV5-1
clone size: once
CDR3 length: 15
D gene: TRBD1
CDR3 protein: CASSRGTGGNTEAFF
CDR3 DNA: TGCGCCAGCAGCCGGGGGACAGGGGGAAACACTGAAGCTTTCTTT

J gene: TRBJ2-5
V gene: TRBV11-3
clone size: NA
CDR3 length: 15
D gene: NA
CDR3 protein: CASSLNGQPQETQYF
CDR3 DNA: TGTGCCAGCAGCTTAAATGGACAGCCGCAAGAGACCCAGTACTTC

J gene: TRBJ1-2
V gene: TRBV20-1
clone size: NA
CDR3 length: 14
D gene: TRBD1
CDR3 protein: CSASIPGQGYGYTF
CDR3 DNA: TGCAGTGCTAGTATTCCGGGACAGGGCTATGGCTACACCTTC

J gene: TRBJ2-3
V gene: TRBV4-3
clone size: NA
CDR3 length: 15
D gene: TRBD2
CDR3 protein: CASSHGRGSTDTQYF
CDR3 DNA: TGCGCCAGCAGCCACGGGCGGGGGAGCACAGATACGCAGTATTTT

J gene: TRBJ1-6
V gene: TRBV2
clone size: NA
CDR3 length: 15
D gene: NA
CDR3 protein: CASSEQAPYNSPLHF
CDR3 DNA: TGTGCCAGCAGTGAACAGGCCCCCTATAATTCACCCCTCCACTTT

J gene: TRBJ1-2
V gene: TRBV9
clone size: NA
CDR3 length: 14
D gene: NA
CDR3 protein: CASSVDGGTYGYTF
CDR3 DNA: TGTGCCAGCAGCGTAGATGGGGGGACCTATGGCTACACCTTC

J gene: TRBJ1-3
V gene: TRBV19
clone size: NA
CDR3 length: 14
D gene: TRBD1
CDR3 protein: CASSEGAHGNTIYF
CDR3 DNA: TGTGCCAGTAGTGAGGGGGCTCATGGAAACACCATATATTTT

J gene: TRBJ2-2
V gene: TRBV9
clone size: NA
CDR3 length: 16
D gene: NA
CDR3 protein: CASSQRRYPNTGELFF
CDR3 DNA: TGTGCCAGCAGCCAAAGGAGGTATCCGAACACCGGGGAGCTGTTTTTT

J gene: TRBJ2-2
V gene: TRBV5-4
clone size: once
CDR3 length: 16
D gene: TRBD2
CDR3 protein: CASSLSASGVGGELFF
CDR3 DNA: TGTGCCAGCAGCTTGTCGGCTAGCGGGGTAGGCGGGGAGCTGTTTTTT

J gene: TRBJ1-5
V gene: TRBV5-8
clone size: NA
CDR3 length: 14
D gene: TRBD1
CDR3 protein: CASSQGVGNQPQHF
CDR3 DNA: TGTGCCAGCAGCCAGGGGGTTGGCAATCAGCCCCAGCATTTT

J gene: TRBJ2-7
V gene: TRBV10-3
clone size: once
CDR3 length: 14
D gene: NA
CDR3 protein: CAISLGGGSYEQYF
CDR3 DNA: TGTGCCATCAGCCTCGGAGGAGGGTCCTACGAGCAGTACTTC

J gene: TRBJ1-3
V gene: TRBV6-5
clone size: NA
CDR3 length: 13
D gene: NA
CDR3 protein: CAARGFSGNTIYF
CDR3 DNA: TGTGCCGCCCGGGGTTTCTCTGGAAACACCATATATTTT

J gene: TRBJ2-5
V gene: TRBV5-4
clone size: NA
CDR3 length: 13
D gene: TRBD1
CDR3 protein: CASSKTGGGTQYF
CDR3 DNA: TGTGCCAGCAGCAAGACAGGGGGCGGGACCCAGTACTTC

J gene: TRBJ1-6
V gene: TRBV14
clone size: NA
CDR3 length: 14
D gene: NA
CDR3 protein: CASSHGRAGSPLHF
CDR3 DNA: TGTGCCAGCAGCCATGGCAGGGCCGGTTCACCCCTCCACTTT

J gene: TRBJ1-4
V gene: TRBV4-2
clone size: NA
CDR3 length: 14
D gene: NA
CDR3 protein: CASNDRTRDEKLFF
CDR3 DNA: TGTGCCAGCAACGATCGGACGCGGGATGAAAAACTGTTTTTT

J gene: TRBJ1-2
V gene: TRBV20-1
clone size: NA
CDR3 length: 9
D gene: NA
CDR3 protein: CSARPSGAF
CDR3 DNA: TGCAGTGCTAGGCCCTCAGGGGCCTTC

J gene: TRBJ1-3
V gene: TRBV5-6
clone size: NA
CDR3 length: 16
D gene: NA
CDR3 protein: CASSPEQGRTGNTIYF
CDR3 DNA: TGTGCCAGCAGCCCGGAACAGGGAAGGACTGGAAACACCATATATTTT

J gene: TRBJ2-3
V gene: TRBV19
clone size: few
CDR3 length: 15
D gene: TRBD1
CDR3 protein: CASSTRQGNTDTQYF
CDR3 DNA: TGTGCCAGTAGTACCCGACAGGGTAACACAGATACGCAGTATTTT

J gene: TRBJ2-7
V gene: TRBV6-5
clone size: once
CDR3 length: 12
D gene: NA
CDR3 protein: CASRRLSGEQYF
CDR3 DNA: TGTGCCAGCAGACGACTGAGTGGAGAGCAGTACTTC

J gene: TRBJ1-2
V gene: TRBV6-5
clone size: NA
CDR3 length: 13
D gene: NA
CDR3 protein: CASTNRGAYGYTF
CDR3 DNA: TGTGCCAGCACCAATCGGGGGGCCTATGGCTACACCTTC

J gene: TRBJ2-3
V gene: TRBV11-2
clone size: NA
CDR3 length: 15
D gene: NA
CDR3 protein: CASSLVRAGADTQYF
CDR3 DNA: TGTGCCAGCAGCTTAGTTCGGGCCGGGGCAGATACGCAGTATTTT

J gene: TRBJ1-2
V gene: TRBV28
clone size: NA
CDR3 length: 15
D gene: NA
CDR3 protein: CASSLGTATNYGYTF
CDR3 DNA: TGTGCCAGCAGTTTAGGAACAGCAACTAACTATGGCTACACCTTC

J gene: TRBJ2-7
V gene: TRBV28
clone size: NA
CDR3 length: 12
D gene: NA
CDR3 protein: CASSVRGYEQYF
CDR3 DNA: TGTGCCAGCAGTGTCAGGGGCTACGAGCAGTACTTC

J gene: TRBJ1-2
V gene: TRBV6-2/TRBV6-3
clone size: NA
CDR3 length: 16
D gene: NA
CDR3 protein: CASSYGTRGANYGYTF
CDR3 DNA: TGTGCCAGCAGTTACGGCACTCGGGGAGCTAACTATGGCTACACCTTC

J gene: TRBJ2-3
V gene: TRBV7-3
clone size: NA
CDR3 length: 13
D gene: NA
CDR3 protein: CASSVTRSDTQYF
CDR3 DNA: TGTGCCAGCAGCGTGACTAGATCCGATACGCAGTATTTT

J gene: TRBJ1-1
V gene: TRBV23-1
clone size: NA
CDR3 length: 14
D gene: NA
CDR3 protein: CASSQSWSGTEAFF
CDR3 DNA: TGCGCCAGCAGTCAATCCTGGAGCGGCACTGAAGCTTTCTTT

J gene: TRBJ2-1
V gene: TRBV7-2
clone size: NA
CDR3 length: 13
D gene: TRBD2
CDR3 protein: CASSLEGRGIQFF
CDR3 DNA: TGTGCCAGCAGCTTAGAAGGGCGGGGGATACAGTTCTTC

J gene: TRBJ1-1
V gene: TRBV28
clone size: few
CDR3 length: 15
D gene: NA
CDR3 protein: CASYHVGQGNTEAFF
CDR3 DNA: TGTGCCAGCTATCACGTGGGGCAGGGGAACACTGAAGCTTTCTTT